This TCR beta chain was retrieved from a study of T cells expressing NK-cell markers. For the study at large: It was from sorted CD3+CD56+NKG2C+, CD3+CD56+NKG2C- and CD3+CD56-NKG2C+ T cells that TCR beta repertoires came. Study conclusions and caveats: The study found these clonotypes also leading the CD3+CD56-NKG2C+ fraction in a few donors. Evidence did not settle whether expanded NKG2C+ T cell clones targeted HCMV.

UMI-tagged 5'RACE template switching yielded the TCR beta cDNA. TCRdb reprocessed the 5' RACE reads, with one entry per CDR3 protein and no DNA. The sample spans some 140,000 distinct CDR3 sequences; the ten largest clones claim more than 35%. Germline V CDR1 and CDR2: SGHRS, YFSETQ. The CDR3 covers 11 residues. A remark on this clonotype: Its antigen is currently unknown.

Material for sequencing was blood T cells: a sorted CD56 or NKG2C T cell subset, CD4+ or CD8+ T cells, or bulk PBMC T cells (not recorded which). The source is a woman between 45 and 65 years old in good health. V and J are TRBV5-1 and TRBJ2-1; TCRdb outputs TRBD2, but without DNA this stays unchecked. Here the CDR3 reads CASGTSGVKFF.